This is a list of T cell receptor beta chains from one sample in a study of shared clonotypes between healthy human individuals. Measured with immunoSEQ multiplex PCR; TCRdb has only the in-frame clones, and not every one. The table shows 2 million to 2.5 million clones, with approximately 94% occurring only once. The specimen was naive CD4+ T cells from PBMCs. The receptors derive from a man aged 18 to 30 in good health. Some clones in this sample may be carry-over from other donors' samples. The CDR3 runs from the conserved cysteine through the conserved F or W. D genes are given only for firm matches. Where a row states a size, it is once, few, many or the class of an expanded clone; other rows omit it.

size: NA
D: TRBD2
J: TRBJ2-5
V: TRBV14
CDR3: CASSQDHAGGRETQYF
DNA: TGTGCCAGCAGCCAAGATCACGCTGGCGGGAGAGAGACCCAGTACTTC

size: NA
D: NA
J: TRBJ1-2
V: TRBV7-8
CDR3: CASSNRGYRAIGIYGYTF
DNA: TGTGCCAGCAGCAACCGTGGCTACAGGGCGATAGGAATATATGGCTACACCTTC

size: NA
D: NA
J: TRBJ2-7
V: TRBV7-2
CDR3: CASSPRGSSYEQYF
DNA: TGTGCCAGCAGCCCCCGGGGGAGCTCCTACGAGCAGTACTTC

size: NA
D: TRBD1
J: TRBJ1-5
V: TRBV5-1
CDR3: CASSLFPGGQPQHF
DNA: TGCGCCAGCAGCCTTTTCCCAGGGGGACAGCCCCAGCATTTT

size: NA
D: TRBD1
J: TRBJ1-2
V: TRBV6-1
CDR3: CASSEARAGGDYGYTF
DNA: TGTGCCAGCAGTGAAGCTAGGGCAGGGGGCGACTATGGCTACACCTTC

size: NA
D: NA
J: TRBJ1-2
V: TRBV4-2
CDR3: CASSLGAETLFYGYTF
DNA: TGTGCCAGCAGCCTCGGCGCCGAGACGCTCTTCTATGGCTACACCTTC

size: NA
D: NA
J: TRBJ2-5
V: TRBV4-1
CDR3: CASSQDIGGAQETQYF
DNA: TGCGCCAGCAGCCAAGATATTGGGGGGGCCCAAGAGACCCAGTACTTC

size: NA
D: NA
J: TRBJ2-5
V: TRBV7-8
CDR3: CASSPSLTETQYF
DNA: TGTGCCAGCAGCCCCTCCCTAACAGAGACCCAGTACTTC

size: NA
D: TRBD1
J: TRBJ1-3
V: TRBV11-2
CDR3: CASSLRTGGSGNTIYF
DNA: TGTGCCAGCAGCTTACGGACAGGGGGGTCTGGAAACACCATATATTTT

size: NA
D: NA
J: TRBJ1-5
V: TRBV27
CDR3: CASSFGWSNQPQHF
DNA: TGTGCCAGCAGTTTTGGCTGGAGCAATCAGCCCCAGCATTTT

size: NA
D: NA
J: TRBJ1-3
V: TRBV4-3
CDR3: CASSQDREHTGNTIYF
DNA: TGCGCCAGCAGCCAAGACAGGGAGCACACTGGAAACACCATATATTTT

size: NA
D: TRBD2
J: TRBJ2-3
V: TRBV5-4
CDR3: CASSRRQLLAGNTDTQYF
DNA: TGTGCCAGCAGCCGGCGTCAACTACTAGCGGGGAACACAGATACGCAGTATTTT

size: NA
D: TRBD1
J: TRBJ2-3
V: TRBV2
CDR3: CASSAQGSADTQYF
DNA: TGTGCCAGCAGTGCACAGGGGTCGGCAGATACGCAGTATTTT

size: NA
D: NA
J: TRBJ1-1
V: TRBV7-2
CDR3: CASSSPWTEAFF
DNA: TGTGCCAGCAGCTCCCCCTGGACTGAAGCTTTCTTT

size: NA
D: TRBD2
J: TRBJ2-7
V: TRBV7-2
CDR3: CASSLSGSSGREQYF
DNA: TGTGCCAGCAGCTTATCAGGGTCTAGCGGGCGGGAGCAGTACTTC

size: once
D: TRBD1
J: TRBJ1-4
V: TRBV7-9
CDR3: CASSRRQGAKLFF
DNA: TGTGCCAGCAGCCGCCGACAGGGTGCGAAACTGTTTTTT

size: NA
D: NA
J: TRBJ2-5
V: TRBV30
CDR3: CAWSVGLQETQYF
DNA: TGTGCCTGGAGTGTAGGGCTTCAAGAGACCCAGTACTTC

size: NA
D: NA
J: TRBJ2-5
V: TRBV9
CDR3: CASSVGVGKETQYF
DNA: TGTGCCAGCAGCGTAGGGGTGGGGAAAGAGACCCAGTACTTC

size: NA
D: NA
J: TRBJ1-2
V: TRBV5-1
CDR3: CASSLAHRDYGYTF
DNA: TGCGCCAGCAGCTTGGCTCACAGGGACTATGGCTACACCTTC

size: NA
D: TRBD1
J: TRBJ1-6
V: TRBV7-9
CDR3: CASSLRTGGGSPLHF
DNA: TGTGCCAGCAGCCTAAGAACAGGGGGTGGTTCACCCCTCCACTTT

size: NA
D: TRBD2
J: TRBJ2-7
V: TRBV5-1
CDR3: CASSLDASGSAPDYEQYF
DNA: TGCGCCAGCAGCTTGGATGCTAGCGGGAGTGCCCCTGACTACGAGCAGTACTTC

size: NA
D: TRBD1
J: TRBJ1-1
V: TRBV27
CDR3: CASKGTGGFIMNTEAFF
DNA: TGTGCCAGCAAGGGGACAGGGGGTTTTATTATGAACACTGAAGCTTTCTTT

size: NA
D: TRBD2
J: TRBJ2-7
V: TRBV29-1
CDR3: CSVGLTSGSYEQYF
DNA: TGCAGCGTTGGGTTGACTAGCGGGAGCTACGAGCAGTACTTC

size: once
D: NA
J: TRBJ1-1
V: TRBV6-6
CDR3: CASALRGLNTEAFF
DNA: TGTGCCAGCGCCTTGAGGGGTTTGAACACTGAAGCTTTCTTT

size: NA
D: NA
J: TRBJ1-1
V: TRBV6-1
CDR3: CAITPTFMNTEAFF
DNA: TGTGCCATTACCCCCACATTCATGAACACTGAAGCTTTCTTT

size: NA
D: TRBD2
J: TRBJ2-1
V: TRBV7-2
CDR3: CASSRGLAGGPEFF
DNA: TGTGCCAGCAGCAGGGGACTAGCGGGGGGCCCGGAGTTCTTC

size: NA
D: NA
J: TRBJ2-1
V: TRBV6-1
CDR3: CASSDWADRRVYEQFF
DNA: TGTGCCAGCAGTGATTGGGCTGACAGGAGGGTGTATGAGCAGTTCTTC

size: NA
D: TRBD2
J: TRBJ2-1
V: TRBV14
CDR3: CASSQQTSGTPYNEQFF
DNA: TGTGCCAGCAGCCAACAGACTAGCGGGACCCCCTACAATGAGCAGTTCTTC

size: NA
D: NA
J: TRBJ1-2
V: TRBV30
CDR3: CAWSVWAGEGYTF
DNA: TGTGCCTGGAGTGTATGGGCAGGGGAAGGCTACACCTTC

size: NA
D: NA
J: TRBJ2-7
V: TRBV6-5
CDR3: CASSGSSYEQYF
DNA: TGTGCCAGCAGCGGGAGCTCCTACGAGCAGTACTTC

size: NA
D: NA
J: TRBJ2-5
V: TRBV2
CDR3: CASTKEVAETQYF
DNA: TGTGCCAGCACGAAGGAAGTAGCGGAGACCCAGTACTTC

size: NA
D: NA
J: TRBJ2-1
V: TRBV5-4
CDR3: CASSYPGRPTQFF
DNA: TGTGCCAGCAGTTACCCGGGACGTCCCACACAGTTCTTC

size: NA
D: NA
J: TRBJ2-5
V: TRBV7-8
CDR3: CASSLGGRGQETQYF
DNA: TGTGCCAGCAGCTTAGGGGGTCGAGGACAAGAGACCCAGTACTTC

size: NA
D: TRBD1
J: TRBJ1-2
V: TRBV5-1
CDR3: CASSIGGQGNYGYTF
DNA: TGCGCCAGCAGCATCGGCGGACAGGGCAACTATGGCTACACCTTC

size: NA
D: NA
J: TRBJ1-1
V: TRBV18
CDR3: CASARATEAFF
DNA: TGTGCCAGCGCCAGGGCCACTGAAGCTTTCTTT

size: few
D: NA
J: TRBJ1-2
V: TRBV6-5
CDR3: CASSYGGFYGYTF
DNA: TGTGCCAGCAGTTACGGGGGGTTCTATGGCTACACCTTC

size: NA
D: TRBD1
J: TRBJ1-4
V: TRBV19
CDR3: CASHADRGQEKLFF
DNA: TGTGCCAGCCACGCGGACAGGGGTCAGGAAAAACTGTTTTTT

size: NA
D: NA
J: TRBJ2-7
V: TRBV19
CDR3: CASSPSEGRIYEQYF
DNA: TGTGCCAGTAGTCCTAGCGAAGGGCGGATCTACGAGCAGTACTTC

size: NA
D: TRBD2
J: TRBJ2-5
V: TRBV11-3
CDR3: CASSFGRARGETQYF
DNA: TGTGCCAGCAGCTTCGGGAGGGCAAGGGGTGAGACCCAGTACTTC

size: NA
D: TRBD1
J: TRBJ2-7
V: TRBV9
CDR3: CASSEETGTGFYEQYF
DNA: TGTGCCAGCAGCGAAGAAACCGGGACAGGGTTCTACGAGCAGTACTTC

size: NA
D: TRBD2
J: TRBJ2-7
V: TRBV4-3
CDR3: CASSQEAAREGRFYEQYF
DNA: TGCGCCAGCAGCCAAGAGGCGGCGCGGGAGGGCCGTTTCTACGAGCAGTACTTC

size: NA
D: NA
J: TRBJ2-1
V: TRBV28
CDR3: CASSLDKGTARREQFF
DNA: TGTGCCAGCAGTTTGGACAAAGGGACTGCACGGAGGGAGCAGTTCTTC

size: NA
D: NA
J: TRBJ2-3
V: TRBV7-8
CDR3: CASSLGHRTDTQYF
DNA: TGTGCCAGCAGCTTAGGGCATCGCACAGATACGCAGTATTTT

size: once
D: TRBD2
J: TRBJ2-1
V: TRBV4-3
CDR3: CASSPPGTSGDSYNEQFF
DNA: TGCGCCAGCAGCCCACCCGGGACTAGCGGTGACTCCTACAATGAGCAGTTCTTC

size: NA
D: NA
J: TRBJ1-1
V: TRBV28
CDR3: CASSLDLGRRNTEAFF
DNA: TGTGCCAGCAGTTTGGACCTAGGACGGAGGAACACTGAAGCTTTCTTT

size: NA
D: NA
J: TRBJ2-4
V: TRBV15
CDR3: CATSRDFTDIQYF
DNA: TGTGCCACCAGCAGAGATTTTACAGACATTCAGTACTTC

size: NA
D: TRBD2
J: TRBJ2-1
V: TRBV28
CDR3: CASSSWLAGVNNEQFF
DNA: TGTGCCAGCAGTTCTTGGCTAGCGGGAGTAAACAATGAGCAGTTCTTC

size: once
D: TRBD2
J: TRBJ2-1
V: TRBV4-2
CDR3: CASSQDASREAGSYNEQFF
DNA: TGTGCCAGCAGCCAAGATGCGTCGCGGGAGGCCGGCTCCTACAATGAGCAGTTCTTC

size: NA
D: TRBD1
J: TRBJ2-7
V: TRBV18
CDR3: CASSADRVTYEQYF
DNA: TGTGCCAGCTCCGCGGACAGGGTAACCTACGAGCAGTACTTC

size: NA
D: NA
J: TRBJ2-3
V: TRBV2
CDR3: CASKGSGTQYF
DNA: TGTGCCAGCAAAGGCAGCGGGACGCAGTATTTT

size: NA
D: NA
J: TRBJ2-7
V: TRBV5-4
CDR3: CASSLWPRDITYEQYF
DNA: TGTGCCAGCAGCTTGTGGCCCCGGGACATTACCTACGAGCAGTACTTC

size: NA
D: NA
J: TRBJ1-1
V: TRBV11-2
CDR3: CASSFAEGAEAFF
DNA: TGTGCCAGCAGCTTTGCCGAAGGGGCTGAAGCTTTCTTT

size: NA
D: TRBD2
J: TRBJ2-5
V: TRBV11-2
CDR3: CASSLVAGGIKETQYF
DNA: TGTGCCAGCAGCTTAGTTGCGGGAGGGATTAAAGAGACCCAGTACTTC